These 21 T cell receptor beta chains came from one sample sequenced in a study of CD8+CD57+ T cells in acquired aplastic anemia. Genomic DNA was employed as the template in profiling TCR beta VDJ and CDR3. TCRdb analysed the reads with MiXCR anew, one entry per CDR3 protein. The table lists 62,000 or so distinct CDR3 sequences, around 50% of them singletons. Material for sequencing was sorted CD4+, CD8+, or CD8+CD57+ T cells (not recorded which) from PBMCs. The receptors originated from a human donor in good health, serving as a control.

This clonotype was seen repeatedly, ten times or more. The rearrangement joins TRBV20-1 to TRBJ2-7; 13 nucleotides align to TRBD2. The V gene's germline CDR1 is DFQATT and CDR2 SNEGSKA (reference sequence). V lost 6 bases to trimming and J lost 2 bases; unmatched junction nucleotides: 7. The CDR3 runs to 15 residues. The CDR3 DNA follows: TGCAGTGCAGAAGGGACTAGCGGGACTCCCTACGAGCAGTACTTC. This translates into CSAEGTSGTPYEQYF.

This clonotype was found a few times. It may be a read error: a sequence one base away is much more abundant. J is TRBJ2-1 and V is TRBV5-1; tentatively, D is TRBD2 (5 bases). Trimming shortened V by 2 bases and J by 8 bases, and 20 bases separated the two germline ends. In germline, CDR1 is SGHRS, CDR2 YFSETQ. The length of the CDR3 is 16 residues. The CDR3 sequence: CASSLLGLLVGDEQFF. The CDR3 DNA follows: TGCGCCAGCAGCTTACTTGGACTCTTGGTTGGCGATGAGCAGTTCTTC.

This clonotype was seen a single time. This rearrangement joins TRBV6-6 to TRBJ1-3; no firm D call. With 6 bases removed from V and 4 bases from J, the gap between germline ends came to 13 bases. This CDR3 spans 14 amino acids. Germline CDR1 MNHNY, CDR2 SVGAGI (reference sequence). The CDR3 region has the DNA TGTGCCAGCAGGCCGGGAGGGCCCGGAAACACCATATATTTT. Protein product: CASRPGGPGNTIYF.

This clonotype was observed at least ten times. This rearrangement joins TRBV20-1 to TRBJ2-5; D remains unclear. Germline V lookup: CDR1 DFQATT, CDR2 SNEGSKA (reference sequence). The CDR3 runs to 11 residues. The V gene lost 2 bases and the J gene lost 3 bases, with 4 bases spanning the gap. The CDR3: CSARQEETQYF. The CDR3 bases are TGCAGTGCTAGACAGGAAGAGACCCAGTACTTC.

This chain links TRBV15 with TRBJ2-3, with 7 bases aligning to TRBD2. Germline-derived CDR1 and CDR2 are LNHNV and YYDKDF (reference sequence). The trim removed 0 bases at V and 3 bases at J, leaving 0 bases unmatched. CDR3 length: 14 amino acids. The CDR3 loop reads CATSREGGTDTQYF. In DNA form, the CDR3 reads TGTGCCACCAGCAGAGAGGGAGGGACAGATACGCAGTATTTT.

This chain joins TRBV29-1 and TRBJ1-2, with D maybe TRBD1 (6 bases). The CDR3 is 12 amino acids. Between the trimmed V and J ends, which lost 4 bases and 7 bases, there was a span of 13 bases. Germline-derived CDR1 and CDR2 are SQVTM and ANQGSEA. CDR3 in DNA: TGCAGCGTTGGTGTCGGGGGCATTGGCTACACCTTC. Amino acid sequence: CSVGVGGIGYTF.

This chain links TRBV19 with TRBJ2-1; TRBD2 agrees at 9 bases. CDR1 and CDR2 (germline): LNHDA, SQIVND (reference sequence). The CDR3 has 15 amino acids. The ends lost 4 bases at V and 6 bases at J; junction bases unmatched: 7. The CDR3 here is CASSKGRGGLNEQFF. The CDR3 DNA follows: TGTGCCAGTAGTAAGGGGCGGGGGGGCCTCAATGAGCAGTTCTTC.

This clonotype was observed many times. This chain connects TRBV5-6 to TRBJ1-5; tentatively, D is TRBD1 (5 bases). Germline assignment: CDR1 SGHDT and CDR2 YYEEEE. V dropped 4 bases and J dropped 2 bases, with 19 bases sitting between them. This CDR3 spans 17 amino acids. The CDR3 protein is CASSTNGGEWGNQPQHF. The DNA for the CDR3 is TGTGCCAGCAGCACTAACGGGGGGGAGTGGGGCAATCAGCCCCAGCATTTT.

V gene TRBV2 combines with J gene TRBJ1-2; D not certain. Trimming stripped 3 bases from V and 0 bases from J, with 8 bases between. Germline CDR1 is SNHLY and CDR2 is FYNNEI. The CDR3 is made up of 14 amino acids. CDR3 protein: CASSEGSPNYGYTF. In nucleotides, the CDR3 is TGTGCCAGCAGTGAGGGCAGCCCTAACTATGGCTACACCTTC.

V and J are TRBV19 and TRBJ1-1; the D is unclear. Per the germline V gene, CDR1 is LNHDA and CDR2 is SQIVND (reference sequence). The CDR3 has 15 amino acids. The V gene lost 6 bases and the J gene lost 3 bases, with 17 bases spanning the gap. CDR3 sequence (DNA): TGTGCCAGTAGCCCCTGGGAGGAGGCGGACACTGAAGCTTTCTTT. Translation: CASSPWEEADTEAFF.

The chain combines TRBV9 with TRBJ2-2; the D is unclear. Germline-derived CDR1 and CDR2 are SGDLS and YYNGEE. Trimming removed 3 bases at V and 7 bases at J, with 19 bases between. The CDR3 runs to 16 residues. The CDR3 protein is CASSELHPLDGGELFF. CDR3 in DNA: TGTGCCAGCAGCGAGTTGCACCCCCTAGATGGCGGGGAGCTGTTTTTT.

This chain links TRBV14 with TRBJ2-5, with TRBD1 matching 10 bases. This CDR3 has 15 residues. Germline V gene lookup returns CDR1 SGHDN and CDR2 FVKESK. V trimming: 4 bases; J trimming: 4 bases; junction bases outside the gene matches: 6. For the CDR3, the DNA is TGTGCCAGCAGCCTGACAGGGGGCTGGTCAGAGACCCAGTACTTC. As protein: CASSLTGGWSETQYF.

The chain joins TRBV5-1 to TRBJ2-3; 12 bases fit TRBD2. The CDR3 loop spans 15 amino acids. The V segment lost 2 bases and the J segment 5 bases; nucleotides outside the gene matches: 3. Germline V gene lookup returns CDR1 SGHRS and CDR2 YFSETQ. CDR3 sequence reads: CASSFLAGGLDTQYF. DNA of the CDR3: TGCGCCAGCAGCTTCCTAGCGGGGGGGTTAGATACGCAGTATTTT.

Only one count was recorded for this clonotype. A read error may explain this, as a much larger clone is one base away. V gene TRBV6-2 or TRBV6-3 combines with J gene TRBJ2-7; 14 nucleotides align to TRBD2. Germline V CDR1 and CDR2: MNHEY, SVGEGT. The length of the CDR3 is 17 residues. After removal of 5 bases from V and 4 bases from J, the junction contained 10 bases not matched to a gene. CDR3 coding DNA: TGTGCCAGCAGTCCGGGACTAGCGGGGGAGACCCGATACGAGCAGTACTTC. Its translation: CASSPGLAGETRYEQYF.

The chain uses TRBV15 and TRBJ2-7; 7 bases agree with TRBD1. The CDR3 length is 15 residues. V was clipped by 2 bases and J by 1 base; unmatched bases: 5. Germline assignment: CDR1 LNHNV and CDR2 YYDKDF (reference sequence). The CDR3 loop reads CATSRSPGQSYEQYF. CDR3 nucleotides: TGTGCCACCAGCAGATCCCCGGGACAGTCCTACGAGCAGTACTTC. Based on the CDR3 plus reference TRBV15 and TRBJ2-7, the full variable domain is DAMVIQNPRYQVTQFGKPVTLSCSQTLNHNVMYWYQQKSSQAPKLLFHYYDKDFNNEADTPDNFQSRRPNTSFCFLDIRSPGLGDTAMYLCATSRSPGQSYEQYFGPGTRLTVT.

V usage is TRBV9 and J usage is TRBJ2-5; no reliable D call. V was clipped by 0 bases and J by 4 bases, with 10 bases between them. CDR3 length equals 14 residues. Germline CDR1 is SGDLS and CDR2 is YYNGEE. The CDR3 sequence is CASSVGRSGETQYF. CDR3 DNA: TGTGCCAGCAGCGTAGGCAGAAGTGGAGAGACCCAGTACTTC.

This clonotype was found many times. The V call is TRBV12-5, the J call TRBJ2-1; D uncertain. The germline gives CDR1 LGHNT, CDR2 FRNRAP. The V end lost 1 base, the J end lost 4 bases, and 5 bases lay between the germline ends. This CDR3 has 13 residues. The CDR3 DNA reads as TGTGCTAGTGGTTTGGCCCTATACAATGAGCAGTTCTTC. Amino acids: CASGLALYNEQFF. Full variable domain (remainder filled in from reference TRBV12-5 and TRBJ2-1): DARVTQTPRHKVTEMGQEVTMRCQPILGHNTVFWYRQTMMQGLELLAYFRNRAPLDDSGMPKDRFSAEMPDATLATLKIQPSEPRDSAVYFCASGLALYNEQFFGPGTRLTVL.

The chain links TRBV2 to TRBJ2-3, with D possibly matching TRBD2 (6 bases). The CDR3 contains 15 residues. With 6 bases removed from V and 0 bases from J, the gap between germline ends came to 13 bases. The germline gives CDR1 SNHLY, CDR2 FYNNEI. The CDR3 DNA reads TGTGCCAGCAGGGCCCTAGCGATTAGCACAGATACGCAGTATTTT. It yields the protein CASRALAISTDTQYF. Complete variable domain (other parts from reference TRBV2 and TRBJ2-3): EPEVTQTPSHQVTQMGQEVILRCVPISNHLYFYWYRQILGQKVEFLVSFYNNEISEKSEIFDDQFSVERPDGSNFTLKIRSTKLEDSAMYFCASRALAISTDTQYFGPGTRLTVL.

The genes are TRBV10-2 and TRBJ2-7; 12 bases agree with TRBD2. V gave up 4 bases and J gave up 2 bases; unmatched junction bases: 6. The length of the CDR3 is 16 residues. Germline V gene data show CDR1 as WSHSY and CDR2 as SAAADI. The CDR3 region is CASSAPLAGGTYEQYF. As DNA, the CDR3 is TGCGCCAGCAGTGCCCCACTAGCGGGAGGAACCTACGAGCAGTACTTC.

The chain is built from TRBV29-1 and TRBJ2-7, with TRBD1 matching 7 bases. CDR1 and CDR2 (germline): SQVTM, ANQGSEA. V shed 5 bases, J shed 3 bases, and the junction held 7 bases outside the gene matches. CDR3 length: 13 amino acids. The CDR3 sequence: CSVRPQGIYEQYF. CDR3 in DNA: TGCAGCGTTCGACCACAGGGGATCTACGAGCAGTACTTC.

This clonotype appeared many times. The chain links TRBV19 to TRBJ2-1; D gene unclear. This CDR3 region has 15 residues. Trimming removed 5 bases from V and 0 bases from J, with 11 bases in between. Per germline, CDR1 LNHDA and CDR2 SQIVND (reference sequence). The CDR3 sequence is CASSPSVSSYNEQFF. The DNA for the CDR3 is TGTGCCAGTAGTCCCTCGGTGAGCTCCTACAATGAGCAGTTCTTC.